The rows below give T cell receptor beta chains drawn from one sample of a study of cytomegalovirus exposure and HLA in healthy donors. The method was immunoSEQ multiplex PCR; TCRdb's version includes in-frame clones alone and lacks a portion of them. The data show some 190,000 clones, roughly 77% seen once. Sequencing used PBMCs. These receptors all come from a woman between 50 and 59 years old in good health and CMV-seronegative. The CDR3 runs from the conserved cysteine through the conserved F or W. D genes are given only for firm matches. Size is stated for part of the rows, as once, few or many counts, or as a class when the clone is expanded.

J: TRBJ1-5; size: .; D: .; V: TRBV6-6; CDR3: CASSYAPGHVSQPQHF; DNA: TGTGCCAGCAGTTACGCCCCGGGACACGTTTCTCAGCCCCAGCATTTT
J: TRBJ2-5; size: .; D: .; V: TRBV10-3; CDR3: CAIRSGRAEETQYF; DNA: TGTGCCATCAGATCCGGGAGAGCAGAAGAGACCCAGTACTTC
J: TRBJ2-2; size: .; D: .; V: TRBV7-2; CDR3: CASSLAAGSGELFF; DNA: TGTGCCAGCAGCTTAGCGGCGGGGTCCGGGGAGCTGTTTTTT
J: TRBJ1-2; size: .; D: TRBD1; V: TRBV7-9; CDR3: CASSLVGTAYGYTF; DNA: TGTGCCAGCAGCTTAGTGGGGACAGCCTATGGCTACACCTTC
J: TRBJ2-5; size: .; D: TRBD2; V: TRBV4-2; CDR3: CASSQGTASGTEETQYF; DNA: TGTGCCAGCAGCCAAGGGACGGCTAGCGGGACCGAGGAGACCCAGTACTTC
J: TRBJ1-1; size: .; D: .; V: TRBV9; CDR3: CASSDRSNTEAFF; DNA: TGTGCCAGCAGCGACAGGTCGAACACTGAAGCTTTCTTT
J: TRBJ1-2; size: .; D: TRBD1; V: TRBV7-2; CDR3: CASSPTGAEGYTF; DNA: TGTGCCAGCAGCCCCACAGGGGCGGAGGGCTACACCTTC
J: TRBJ1-1; size: .; D: TRBD1; V: TRBV12-5; CDR3: CASGFGTGLNTEAFF; DNA: TGTGCTAGTGGTTTTGGGACAGGCCTGAACACTGAAGCTTTCTTT
J: TRBJ2-7; size: .; D: TRBD2; V: TRBV6-5; CDR3: CASRRSGTSAREQYF; DNA: TGTGCCAGCAGAAGATCCGGGACTAGCGCCAGGGAGCAGTACTTC
J: TRBJ2-7; size: .; D: TRBD1; V: TRBV5-8; CDR3: CASTLGRTGGFYEQYF; DNA: TGTGCCAGCACCTTAGGGAGGACAGGGGGCTTTTACGAGCAGTACTTC
J: TRBJ1-2; size: .; D: .; V: TRBV27; CDR3: CASSYTGGGNYGYTF; DNA: TGTGCCAGCAGTTACACGGGGGGAGGCAACTATGGCTACACCTTC
J: TRBJ2-1; size: .; D: TRBD1; V: TRBV6-5; CDR3: CASKGTGVREQFF; DNA: TGTGCCAGCAAAGGGACAGGGGTTAGGGAGCAGTTCTTC
J: TRBJ1-5; size: .; D: TRBD1; V: TRBV6-4; CDR3: CASIVGQGAEQPQHF; DNA: TGTGCCAGCATTGTGGGACAGGGGGCCGAACAGCCCCAGCATTTT
J: TRBJ2-1; size: .; D: TRBD2; V: TRBV7-2; CDR3: CASSIAGRLGEQFF; DNA: TGTGCCAGCAGTATAGCGGGACGGTTGGGTGAGCAGTTCTTC
J: TRBJ1-4; size: few; D: TRBD1; V: TRBV5-1; CDR3: CASSKGQQPTNEKLFF; DNA: TGCGCCAGCAGTAAGGGACAGCAGCCAACTAATGAAAAACTGTTTTTT
J: TRBJ1-1; size: .; D: .; V: TRBV11-2; CDR3: CASSSNQPGQKIEAFF; DNA: TGTGCCAGCAGCTCAAATCAACCGGGACAAAAAATTGAAGCTTTCTTT
J: TRBJ2-7; size: .; D: .; V: TRBV28; CDR3: CASSLAGPGRGEQYF; DNA: TGTGCCAGCAGTTTGGCCGGACCGGGTAGGGGCGAGCAGTACTTC
J: TRBJ2-5; size: .; D: TRBD2; V: TRBV6-6; CDR3: CASSYSFGGGGETQYF; DNA: TGTGCCAGCAGTTACTCGTTCGGGGGCGGGGGGGAGACCCAGTACTTC
J: TRBJ1-1; size: .; D: TRBD1; V: TRBV28; CDR3: CASRQGRAFF; DNA: TGTGCCAGCCGACAGGGACGAGCTTTCTTT
J: TRBJ2-3; size: .; D: TRBD1; V: TRBV7-9; CDR3: CASSLGTGKSTDTQYF; DNA: TGTGCCAGCAGCTTAGGGACAGGGAAGAGCACAGATACGCAGTATTTT
J: TRBJ1-1; size: once; D: .; V: TRBV29-1; CDR3: CSVEDPWTENTEAFF; DNA: TGCAGCGTTGAAGATCCGTGGACAGAGAACACTGAAGCTTTCTTT
J: TRBJ1-4; size: .; D: TRBD1; V: TRBV7-2; CDR3: CASSLQGARNEKLFF; DNA: TGTGCCAGCAGCCTGCAGGGGGCGCGGAATGAAAAACTGTTTTTT
J: TRBJ2-1; size: .; D: TRBD2; V: TRBV16; CDR3: CASSLLAELYNEQFF; DNA: TGTGCCAGCAGCTTACTAGCGGAACTCTACAATGAGCAGTTCTTC
J: TRBJ2-2; size: .; D: TRBD2; V: TRBV15; CDR3: CATSSSLAGGITGELFF; DNA: TGTGCCACCAGCAGTAGCTTAGCGGGGGGGATCACCGGGGAGCTGTTTTTT
J: TRBJ2-1; size: .; D: .; V: TRBV2; CDR3: CAISGFSGRDKFF; DNA: TGTGCCATCTCGGGTTTCAGTGGCCGTGATAAGTTCTTC
J: TRBJ1-6; size: once; D: .; V: TRBV6-6; CDR3: CASSYGPGRNSPLHF; DNA: TGTGCCAGCAGTTACGGGCCAGGGCGGAATTCACCCCTCCACTTT
J: TRBJ2-3; size: .; D: TRBD1; V: TRBV10-1; CDR3: CASRATGTGGTDTQYF; DNA: TGCGCCAGCAGGGCCACCGGGACAGGGGGCACAGATACGCAGTATTTT
J: TRBJ2-2; size: .; D: TRBD2; V: TRBV6-5; CDR3: CAIRRLAGRTGELFF; DNA: TGTGCCATCCGAAGACTAGCGGGGAGGACCGGGGAGCTGTTTTTT
J: TRBJ1-3; size: once; D: TRBD1; V: TRBV6-6; CDR3: CASSSGTGVNTIYF; DNA: TGTGCCAGCAGTTCCGGGACAGGGGTCAACACCATATATTTT
J: TRBJ2-1; size: .; D: .; V: TRBV27; CDR3: CASTNPRADNEQFF; DNA: TGTGCCAGCACCAATCCCAGGGCGGACAATGAGCAGTTCTTC
J: TRBJ1-4; size: .; D: .; V: TRBV5-1; CDR3: CASSLTRAGEKLFF; DNA: TGCGCCAGCAGCCTGACGAGGGCTGGCGAAAAACTGTTTTTT
J: TRBJ1-2; size: .; D: TRBD1; V: TRBV7-2; CDR3: CASSPTGGLGYTF; DNA: TGTGCCAGCAGCCCAACAGGGGGCTTAGGCTACACCTTC
J: TRBJ2-3; size: .; D: TRBD2; V: TRBV4-1; CDR3: CASSQVGGTDTQYF; DNA: TGCGCCAGCAGCCAAGTCGGGGGGACAGATACGCAGTATTTT
J: TRBJ2-3; size: .; D: .; V: TRBV29-1; CDR3: CSARDGTDTQYF; DNA: TGCAGCGCTCGGGATGGCACAGATACGCAGTATTTT
J: TRBJ2-1; size: .; D: TRBD1; V: TRBV2; CDR3: CASRGGTGSGQFF; DNA: TGTGCCAGCCGCGGTGGGACAGGGTCTGGGCAGTTCTTC
J: TRBJ2-5; size: few; D: TRBD2; V: TRBV6-5; CDR3: CASSYRGGLETQYF; DNA: TGTGCCAGCAGTTACAGGGGAGGGTTGGAGACCCAGTACTTC
J: TRBJ2-2; size: .; D: .; V: TRBV9; CDR3: CASSRGTNTGELFF; DNA: TGTGCCAGCAGCAGGGGAACGAACACCGGGGAGCTGTTTTTT
J: TRBJ2-1; size: .; D: .; V: TRBV7-6; CDR3: CASSLVPGTRYNEQFF; DNA: TGTGCCAGCAGCTTAGTTCCGGGGACAAGGTACAATGAGCAGTTCTTC
J: TRBJ2-2; size: .; D: TRBD2; V: TRBV29-1; CDR3: CSVGLAATGELFF; DNA: TGCAGCGTTGGACTAGCGGCCACCGGGGAGCTGTTTTTT
J: TRBJ1-2; size: .; D: TRBD1; V: TRBV29-1; CDR3: CSAMDRDSTYGYTF; DNA: TGCAGCGCGATGGACCGGGACAGCACCTATGGCTACACCTTC
J: TRBJ2-7; size: once; D: TRBD2; V: TRBV6-1; CDR3: CASSVGTSGTYEQYF; DNA: TGTGCCAGCAGTGTCGGGACTAGCGGAACCTACGAGCAGTACTTC
J: TRBJ1-2; size: .; D: .; V: TRBV7-9; CDR3: CSSSFIGDGYTF; DNA: TGTTCCAGCAGCTTTATTGGAGATGGCTACACCTTC
J: TRBJ2-7; size: .; D: .; V: TRBV11-2; CDR3: CASSLVGSGSYEQYF; DNA: TGTGCCAGCAGCTTAGTAGGGAGCGGCTCCTACGAGCAGTACTTC
J: TRBJ1-1; size: .; D: TRBD1; V: TRBV5-4; CDR3: CASSPGQGRTEAFF; DNA: TGTGCCAGCAGCCCGGGACAGGGGAGGACTGAAGCTTTCTTT
J: TRBJ2-3; size: .; D: .; V: TRBV11-1; CDR3: CASSWTSTDTQYF; DNA: TGTGCCAGCAGCTGGACTAGCACAGATACGCAGTATTTT
J: TRBJ2-4; size: .; D: .; V: TRBV9; CDR3: CASSVETGYIQYF; DNA: TGTGCCAGCAGCGTAGAAACAGGGTACATTCAGTACTTC
J: TRBJ1-4; size: .; D: .; V: TRBV19; CDR3: CASSPSTEYNEKLFF; DNA: TGTGCCAGTAGTCCCTCGACGGAGTATAATGAAAAACTGTTTTTT
J: TRBJ2-6; size: few; D: TRBD1; V: TRBV6-6; CDR3: CASTQGVSGANVLTF; DNA: TGTGCCAGCACCCAGGGGGTTTCTGGGGCCAACGTCCTGACTTTC
J: TRBJ1-5; size: .; D: TRBD1; V: TRBV6-1; CDR3: CASRPDRGDNQPQHF; DNA: TGTGCCAGCAGACCGGACAGGGGTGACAATCAGCCCCAGCATTTT
J: TRBJ2-7; size: .; D: TRBD1; V: TRBV7-9; CDR3: CASSPSGQGLVNEQYF; DNA: TGTGCCAGCAGCCCCTCGGGACAGGGGCTTGTGAACGAGCAGTACTTC